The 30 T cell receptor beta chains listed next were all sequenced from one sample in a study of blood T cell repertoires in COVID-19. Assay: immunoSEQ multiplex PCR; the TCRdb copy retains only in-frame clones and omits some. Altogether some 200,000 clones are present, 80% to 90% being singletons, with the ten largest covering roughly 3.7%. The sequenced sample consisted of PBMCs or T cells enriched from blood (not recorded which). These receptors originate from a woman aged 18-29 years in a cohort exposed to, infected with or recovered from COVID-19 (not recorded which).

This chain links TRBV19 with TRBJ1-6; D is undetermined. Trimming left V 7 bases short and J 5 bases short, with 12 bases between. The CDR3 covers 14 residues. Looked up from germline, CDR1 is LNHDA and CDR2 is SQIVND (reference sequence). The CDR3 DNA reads TGTGCCAGTATGCGGGGTTCCCATAATTCACCCCTCCACTTT. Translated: CASMRGSHNSPLHF.

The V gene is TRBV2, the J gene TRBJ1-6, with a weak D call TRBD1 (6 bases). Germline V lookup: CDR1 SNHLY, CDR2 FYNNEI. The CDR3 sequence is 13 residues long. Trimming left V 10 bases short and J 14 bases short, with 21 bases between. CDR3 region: CATRGATSVALHF. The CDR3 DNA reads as TGTGCCACTCGGGGGGCGACCTCCGTAGCCCTCCACTTT. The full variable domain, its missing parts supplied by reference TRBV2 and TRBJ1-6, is EPEVTQTPSHQVTQMGQEVILRCVPISNHLYFYWYRQILGQKVEFLVSFYNNEISEKSEIFDDQFSVERPDGSNFTLKIRSTKLEDSAMYFCATRGATSVALHFGNGTRLTVT.

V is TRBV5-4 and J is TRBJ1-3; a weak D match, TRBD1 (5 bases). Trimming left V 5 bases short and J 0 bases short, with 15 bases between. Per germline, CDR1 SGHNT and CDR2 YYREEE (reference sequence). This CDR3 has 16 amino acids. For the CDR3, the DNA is TGTGCCAGCAGTATACAAGGGACTGCCTCTGGAAACACCATATATTTT. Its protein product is CASSIQGTASGNTIYF.

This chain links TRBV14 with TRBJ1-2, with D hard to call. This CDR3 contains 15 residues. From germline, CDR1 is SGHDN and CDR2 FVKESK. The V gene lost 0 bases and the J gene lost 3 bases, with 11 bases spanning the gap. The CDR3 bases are TGTGCCAGCAGCCAAGATCCCCGAGGATACTATGGCTACACCTTC. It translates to CASSQDPRGYYGYTF.

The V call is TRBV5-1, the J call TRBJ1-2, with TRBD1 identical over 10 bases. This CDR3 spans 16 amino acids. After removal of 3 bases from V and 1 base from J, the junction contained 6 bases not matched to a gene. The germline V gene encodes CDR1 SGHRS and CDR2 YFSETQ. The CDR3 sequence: CASSSLTGGDNYGYTF. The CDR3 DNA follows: TGCGCCAGCAGCTCCCTGACAGGGGGCGATAACTATGGCTACACCTTC.

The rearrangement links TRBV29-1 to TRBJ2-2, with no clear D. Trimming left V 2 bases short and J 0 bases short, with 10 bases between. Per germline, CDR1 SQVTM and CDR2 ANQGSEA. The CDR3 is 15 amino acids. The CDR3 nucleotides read TGCAGCGTTGAAAGCGCGGAATCGAACACCGGGGAGCTGTTTTTT. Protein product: CSVESAESNTGELFF.

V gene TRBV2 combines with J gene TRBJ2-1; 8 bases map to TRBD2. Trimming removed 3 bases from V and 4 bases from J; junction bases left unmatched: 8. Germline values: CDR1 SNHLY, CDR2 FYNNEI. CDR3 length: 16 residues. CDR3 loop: CASSDLGLESYNEQFF. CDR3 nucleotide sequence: TGTGCCAGCAGTGACCTGGGACTAGAGAGTTACAATGAGCAGTTCTTC.

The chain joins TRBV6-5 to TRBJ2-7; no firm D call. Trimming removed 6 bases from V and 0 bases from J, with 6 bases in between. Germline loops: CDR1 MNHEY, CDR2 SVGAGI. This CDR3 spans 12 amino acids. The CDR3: CASREYSYEQYF. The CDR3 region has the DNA TGTGCCAGCAGAGAGTACTCCTACGAGCAGTACTTC.

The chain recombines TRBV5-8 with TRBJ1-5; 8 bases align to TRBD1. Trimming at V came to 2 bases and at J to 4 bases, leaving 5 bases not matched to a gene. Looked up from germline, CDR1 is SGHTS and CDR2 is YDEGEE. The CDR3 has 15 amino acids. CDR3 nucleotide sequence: TGTGCCAGCAGCTTCGCTACAGGGGGGAATCAGCCCCAGCATTTT. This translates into CASSFATGGNQPQHF.

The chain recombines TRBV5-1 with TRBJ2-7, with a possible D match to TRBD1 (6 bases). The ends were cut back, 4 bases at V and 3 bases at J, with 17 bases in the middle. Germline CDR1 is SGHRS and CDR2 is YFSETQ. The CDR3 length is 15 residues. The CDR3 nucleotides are TGCGCCAGCAGCCTAACTACAGGGATATACTACGAGCAGTACTTC. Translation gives CASSLTTGIYYEQYF.

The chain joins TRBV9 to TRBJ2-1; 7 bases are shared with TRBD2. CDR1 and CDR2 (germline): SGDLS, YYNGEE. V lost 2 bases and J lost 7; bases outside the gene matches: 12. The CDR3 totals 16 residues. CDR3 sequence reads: CASSVERDPLWNEQFF. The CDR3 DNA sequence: TGTGCCAGCAGCGTCGAGCGGGACCCTCTGTGGAATGAGCAGTTCTTC.

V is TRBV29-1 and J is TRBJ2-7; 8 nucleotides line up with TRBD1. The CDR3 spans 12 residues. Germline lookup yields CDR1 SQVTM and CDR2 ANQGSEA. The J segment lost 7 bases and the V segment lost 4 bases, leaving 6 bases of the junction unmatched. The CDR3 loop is CSVGQGAREQYF. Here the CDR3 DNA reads TGCAGCGTTGGTCAGGGGGCGAGGGAGCAGTACTTC.

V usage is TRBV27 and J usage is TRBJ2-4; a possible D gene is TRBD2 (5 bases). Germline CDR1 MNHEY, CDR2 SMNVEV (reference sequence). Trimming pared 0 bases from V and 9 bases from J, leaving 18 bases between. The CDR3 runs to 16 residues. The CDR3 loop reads CASSLSSGLARGIQYF. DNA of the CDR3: TGTGCCAGCAGTTTATCCTCTGGCCTAGCTCGGGGCATTCAGTACTTC.

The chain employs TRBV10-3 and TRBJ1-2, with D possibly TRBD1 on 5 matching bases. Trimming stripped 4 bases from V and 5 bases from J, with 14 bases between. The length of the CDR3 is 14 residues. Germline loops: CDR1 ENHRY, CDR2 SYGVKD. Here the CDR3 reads CAISGGDRRYGYTF. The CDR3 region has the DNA TGTGCCATCAGTGGAGGAGACAGACGTTATGGCTACACCTTC.

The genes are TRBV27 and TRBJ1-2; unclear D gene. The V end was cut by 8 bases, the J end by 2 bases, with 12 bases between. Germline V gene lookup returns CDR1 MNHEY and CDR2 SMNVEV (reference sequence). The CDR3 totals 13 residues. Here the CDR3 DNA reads TGTGCCAGCTCGCGGACTATCAACTATGGCTACACCTTC. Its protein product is CASSRTINYGYTF.

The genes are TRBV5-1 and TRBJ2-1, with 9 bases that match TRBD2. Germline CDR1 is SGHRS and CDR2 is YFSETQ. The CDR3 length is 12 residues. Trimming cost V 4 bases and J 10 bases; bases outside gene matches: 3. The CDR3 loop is CASSASGEEQFF. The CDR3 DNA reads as TGCGCCAGCAGCGCTAGCGGGGAGGAGCAGTTCTTC.

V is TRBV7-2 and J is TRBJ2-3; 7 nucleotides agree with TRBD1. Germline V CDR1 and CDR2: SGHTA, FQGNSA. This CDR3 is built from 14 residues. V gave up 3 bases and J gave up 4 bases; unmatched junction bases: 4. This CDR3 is CASSFRTGSDTQYF. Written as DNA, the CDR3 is TGTGCCAGCAGCTTTCGGACAGGTTCAGATACGCAGTATTTT.

The CDR3 protein is CARSSARGSYEQYF. CDR3 coding DNA: TGTGCCAGAAGCTCAGCCCGGGGATCCTACGAGCAGTACTTC. This chain links TRBV7-5 with TRBJ2-7; the table assigns TRBD2, which was not confirmed against the DNA. TRBV7-5 is given as a pseudogene. The CDR3 is 14 residues long.

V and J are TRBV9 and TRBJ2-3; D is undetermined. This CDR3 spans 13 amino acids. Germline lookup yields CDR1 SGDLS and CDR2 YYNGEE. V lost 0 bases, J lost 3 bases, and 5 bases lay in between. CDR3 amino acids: CASSVGITDTQYF. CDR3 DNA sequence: TGTGCCAGCAGCGTAGGTATAACAGATACGCAGTATTTT.

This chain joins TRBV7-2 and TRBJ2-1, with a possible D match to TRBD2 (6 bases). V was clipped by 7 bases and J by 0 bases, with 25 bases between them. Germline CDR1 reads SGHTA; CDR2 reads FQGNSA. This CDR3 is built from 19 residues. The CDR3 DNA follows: TGTGCCAGCACCCTCCAATACGGGCGGGGAAGGGGCTCCTACAATGAGCAGTTCTTC. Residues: CASTLQYGRGRGSYNEQFF.

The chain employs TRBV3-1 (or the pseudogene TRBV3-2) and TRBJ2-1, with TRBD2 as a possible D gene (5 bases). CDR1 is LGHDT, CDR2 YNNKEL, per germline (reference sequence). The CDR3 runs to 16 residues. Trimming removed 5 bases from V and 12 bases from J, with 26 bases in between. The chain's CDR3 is CASSSLGATRIRTQFF. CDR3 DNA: TGTGCCAGCAGCTCACTGGGAGCGACTCGAATTCGAACGCAGTTCTTC.

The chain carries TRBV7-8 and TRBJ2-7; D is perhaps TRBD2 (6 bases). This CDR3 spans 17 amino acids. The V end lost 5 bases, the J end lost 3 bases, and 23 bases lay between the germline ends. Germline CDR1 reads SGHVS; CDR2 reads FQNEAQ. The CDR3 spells CASSREGTSWAIYEQYF. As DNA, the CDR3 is TGTGCCAGCAGCCGAGAGGGGACTTCTTGGGCCATCTACGAGCAGTACTTC. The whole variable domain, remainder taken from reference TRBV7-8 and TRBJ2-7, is GAGVSQSPRYKVAKRGQDVALRCDPISGHVSLFWYQQALGQGPEFLTYFQNEAQLDKSGLPSDRFFAERPEGSVSTLKIQRTQQEDSAVYLCASSREGTSWAIYEQYFGPGTRLTVT.

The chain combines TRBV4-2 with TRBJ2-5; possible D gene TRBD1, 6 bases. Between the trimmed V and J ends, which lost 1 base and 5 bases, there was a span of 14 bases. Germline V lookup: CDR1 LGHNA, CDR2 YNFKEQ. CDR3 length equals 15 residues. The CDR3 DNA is TGTGCCAGCAGCCAAGGGGGATTCCAGGGGGAGACCCAGTACTTC. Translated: CASSQGGFQGETQYF.

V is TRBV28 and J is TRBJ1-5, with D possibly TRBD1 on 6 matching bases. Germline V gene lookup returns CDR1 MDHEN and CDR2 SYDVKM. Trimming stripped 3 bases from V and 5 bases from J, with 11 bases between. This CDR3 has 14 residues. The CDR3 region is CASSFPDSHQPQHF. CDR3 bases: TGTGCCAGCAGTTTCCCGGACAGCCATCAGCCCCAGCATTTT. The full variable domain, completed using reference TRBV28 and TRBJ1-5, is DVKVTQSSRYLVKRTGEKVFLECVQDMDHENMFWYRQDPGLGLRLIYFSYDVKMKEKGDIPEGYSVSREKKERFSLILESASTNQTSMYLCASSFPDSHQPQHFGDGTRLSIL.

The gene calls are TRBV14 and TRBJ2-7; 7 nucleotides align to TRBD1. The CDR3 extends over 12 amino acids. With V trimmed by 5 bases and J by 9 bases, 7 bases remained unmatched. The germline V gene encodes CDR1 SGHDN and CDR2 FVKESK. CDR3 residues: CASSFEGAGQYF. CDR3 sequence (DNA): TGTGCCAGCAGCTTCGAGGGGGCTGGGCAGTACTTC.

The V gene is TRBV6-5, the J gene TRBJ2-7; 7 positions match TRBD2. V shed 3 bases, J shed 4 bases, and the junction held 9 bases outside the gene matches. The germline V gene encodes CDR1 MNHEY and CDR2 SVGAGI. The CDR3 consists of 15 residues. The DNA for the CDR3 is TGTGCCAGCAGTTATATGTGGGAGGGCAAATACGAGCAGTACTTC. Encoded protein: CASSYMWEGKYEQYF.

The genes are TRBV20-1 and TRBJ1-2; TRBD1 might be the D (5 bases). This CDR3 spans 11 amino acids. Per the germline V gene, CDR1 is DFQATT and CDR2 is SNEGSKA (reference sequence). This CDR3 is CRTSTEDGYTF. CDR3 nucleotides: TGCAGAACGTCGACAGAGGATGGCTACACCTTC.

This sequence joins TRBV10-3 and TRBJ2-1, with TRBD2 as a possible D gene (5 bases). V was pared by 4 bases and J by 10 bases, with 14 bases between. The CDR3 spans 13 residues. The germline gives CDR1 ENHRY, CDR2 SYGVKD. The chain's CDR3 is CAISGSLGAEQFF. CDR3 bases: TGTGCCATCAGTGGATCACTAGGTGCGGAGCAGTTCTTC.

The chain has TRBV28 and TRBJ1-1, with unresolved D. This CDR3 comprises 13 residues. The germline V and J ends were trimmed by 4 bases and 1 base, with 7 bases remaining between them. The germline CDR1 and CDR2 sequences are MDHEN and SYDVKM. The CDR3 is CASSSDSNTEAFF. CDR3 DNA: TGTGCCAGCAGTTCTGACTCGAACACTGAAGCTTTCTTT.

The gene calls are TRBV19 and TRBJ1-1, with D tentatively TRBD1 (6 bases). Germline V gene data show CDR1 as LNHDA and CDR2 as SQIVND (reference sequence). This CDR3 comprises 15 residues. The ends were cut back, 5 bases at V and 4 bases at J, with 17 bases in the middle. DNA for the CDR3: TGTGCCAGTAGTTCCCCCCCCGGGACACTCACTGAAGCTTTCTTT. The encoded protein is CASSSPPGTLTEAFF.